This TCR beta chain derives from a study of identical twins. The CDR3 spans 16 residues. Germline values: CDR1 SEHNR, CDR2 FQNEAQ (reference sequence). Trimming took off 4 bases at V and 4 bases at J, with 17 bases between the two ends. TCRdb passed the 5' RACE reads through MiXCR, listing each CDR3 protein once. The sample gives roughly 230,000 distinct CDR3 sequences, about 8% of which show up once; less than 4% is in the top ten. This clonotype was counted ten times or more. Healthy Caucasian individuals made up all the donors. These sequences were also reported in another study, on yellow fever vaccine responses in identical twins. Per that paper: Reported findings indicate that twins' vaccine T cell responses seemed partially convergent, partially personalized.

The genes are TRBV7-9 and TRBJ2-1; D is unresolved. The sequencing sample was made of CD8+ T cells sorted from blood. This sequence originates from a woman aged 18-35 years in good health. This chain's CDR3 is CASSSHISLGYNEQFF. CDR3 nucleotides: TGTGCCAGCAGCTCTCACATCTCTTTGGGTTACAATGAGCAGTTCTTC.